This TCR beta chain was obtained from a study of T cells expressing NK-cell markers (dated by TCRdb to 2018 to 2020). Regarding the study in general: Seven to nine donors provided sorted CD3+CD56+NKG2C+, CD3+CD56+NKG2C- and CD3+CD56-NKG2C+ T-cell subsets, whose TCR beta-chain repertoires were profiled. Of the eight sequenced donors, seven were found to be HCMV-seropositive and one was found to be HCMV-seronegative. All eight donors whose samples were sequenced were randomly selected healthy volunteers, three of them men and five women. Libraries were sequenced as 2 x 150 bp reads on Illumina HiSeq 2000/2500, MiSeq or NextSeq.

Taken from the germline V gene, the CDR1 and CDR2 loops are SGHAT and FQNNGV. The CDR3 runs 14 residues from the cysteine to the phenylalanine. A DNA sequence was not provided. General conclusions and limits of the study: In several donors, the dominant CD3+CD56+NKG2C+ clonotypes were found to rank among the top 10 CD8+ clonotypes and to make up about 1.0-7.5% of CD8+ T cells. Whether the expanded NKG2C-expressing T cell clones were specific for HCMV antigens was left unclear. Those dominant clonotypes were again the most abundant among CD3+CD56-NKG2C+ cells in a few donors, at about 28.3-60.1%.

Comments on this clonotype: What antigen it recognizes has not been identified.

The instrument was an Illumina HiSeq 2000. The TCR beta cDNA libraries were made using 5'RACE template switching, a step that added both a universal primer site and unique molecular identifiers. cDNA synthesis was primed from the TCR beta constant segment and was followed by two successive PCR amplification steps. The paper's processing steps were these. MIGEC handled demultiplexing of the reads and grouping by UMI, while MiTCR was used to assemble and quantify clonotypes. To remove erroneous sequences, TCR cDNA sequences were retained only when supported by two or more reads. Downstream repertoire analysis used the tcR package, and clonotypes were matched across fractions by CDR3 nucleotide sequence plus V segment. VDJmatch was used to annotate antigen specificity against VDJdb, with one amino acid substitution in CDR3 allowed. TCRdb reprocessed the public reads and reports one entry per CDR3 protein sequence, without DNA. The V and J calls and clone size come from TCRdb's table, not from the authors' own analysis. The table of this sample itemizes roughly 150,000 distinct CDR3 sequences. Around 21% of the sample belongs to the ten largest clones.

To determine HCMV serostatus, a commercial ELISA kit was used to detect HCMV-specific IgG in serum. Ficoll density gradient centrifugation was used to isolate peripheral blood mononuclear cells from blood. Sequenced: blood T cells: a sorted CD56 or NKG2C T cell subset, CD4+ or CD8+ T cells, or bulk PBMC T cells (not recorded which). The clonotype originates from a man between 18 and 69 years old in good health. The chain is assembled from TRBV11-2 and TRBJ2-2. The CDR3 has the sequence CASSSPGTTGELFF.